This TCR beta chain was observed in a study of shared clonotypes between healthy human individuals. Produced via immunoSEQ multiplex PCR; TCRdb's table is partial and in-frame only. Here the sample spans a few hundred thousand clones, 95% to 97% being singletons. General study findings and limits: Represented diversity, genetic and exposure-history alike, was limited by few donors.

V lost 1 base and J 8 bases, leaving 5 bases between the germline ends. The CDR3 sequence is 11 residues long. Germline lookup yields CDR1 GTSNPN and CDR2 SVGIG (reference sequence). Points on this clone: What it recognizes is unknown.

Donors, without exception, were Caucasian adults residing in Nashville, Tennessee. The chain links TRBV30 to TRBJ1-4; no reliable D call. Input material: memory CD8+ T cells sorted from blood. Subset described: CD45RO+ cells pooled with CCR7-negative TemRA cells. This TCR was sampled from a man aged 25-45 years in good health. The CDR3 protein is CAWSEGEKLFF. CDR3 nucleotide sequence: TGTGCCTGGAGTGAAGGGGAAAAACTGTTTTTT.